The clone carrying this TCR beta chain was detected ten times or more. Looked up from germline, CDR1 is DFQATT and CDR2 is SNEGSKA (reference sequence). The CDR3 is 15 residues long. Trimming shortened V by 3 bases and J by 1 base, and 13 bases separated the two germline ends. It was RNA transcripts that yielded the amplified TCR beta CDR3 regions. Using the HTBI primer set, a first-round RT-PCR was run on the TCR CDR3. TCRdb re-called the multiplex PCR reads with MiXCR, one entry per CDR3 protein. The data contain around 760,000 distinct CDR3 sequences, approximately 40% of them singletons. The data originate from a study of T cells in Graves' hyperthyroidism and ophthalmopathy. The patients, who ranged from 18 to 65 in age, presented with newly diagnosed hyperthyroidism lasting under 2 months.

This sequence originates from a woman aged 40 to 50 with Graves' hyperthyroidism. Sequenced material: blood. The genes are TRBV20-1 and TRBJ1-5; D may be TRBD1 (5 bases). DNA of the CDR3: TGCAGTGCTAGTAGTTTCGGGGGAAGCAATCAGCCCCAGCATTTT. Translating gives CSASSFGGSNQPQHF.